The clone carrying this T cell receptor (beta chain) was picked up a small number of times. Antigen specificity is unknown. TCR beta CDR3 regions were amplified from RNA transcripts. First-round RT-PCR of the TCR CDR3 relied on the HTBI primer set. TCRdb re-called the multiplex PCR reads through MiXCR, storing one row per CDR3 protein. The sample has roughly 710,000 distinct CDR3 sequences, approximately 40% seen once. The CDR3 extends over 12 amino acids. Trimming shortened V by 7 bases and J by 5 bases, and 9 bases separated the two germline ends. Germline V gives CDR1 MNHNY, CDR2 SVGAGI (reference sequence). This sample stems from a study of T cells in Graves' hyperthyroidism and ophthalmopathy. Study results and limitations: Before onset, by a median of approximately 5.9 months, the model predicted ophthalmopathy.

The specimen was blood. V usage is TRBV6-6 and J usage is TRBJ1-5; D is unresolved. The clonotype was recovered from a woman between 40 and 55 years old with Graves' hyperthyroidism. CDR3 nucleotide sequence: TGTGCCAGCAAAAGACGGGATCAGCCCCAGCATTTT. Encoded protein: CASKRRDQPQHF.